The clone carrying this T cell receptor (beta chain) came up many times. What it binds is not known. Germline V gives CDR1 MDHEN, CDR2 SYDVKM. The ends were cut back, 2 bases at V and 5 bases at J, with 12 bases in the middle. The CDR3 is made up of 14 amino acids. Unique molecular identifiers were incorporated when the TCRbeta library was constructed. TCRdb processed the PCR reads anew with MiXCR; each CDR3 protein has one entry. The sample lists over 100,000 distinct CDR3 sequences, around 5.9% occurring once. This sample was included in a study of T-cell reconstitution after alpha-beta-depleted transplantation in children. Whole-study results and caveats: At day 60, the high TCRbeta diversity found in some patients originated from recipient T cells and thymic progenitors that had survived. Where alpha-beta T cells came from about two months after transplant was reportedly several hundred expanded graft clones.

The source of this sequence is a female patient aged 2 to 10 who had a stem cell transplant for Fanconi anemia, so the T cells may come from the graft donor. The rearrangement uses TRBV28 and TRBJ1-1; the D gene is possibly TRBD1 (5 bases). Sequencing used PBMCs, mostly from graft donor cells, obtained 60 days after TCRalphabeta/CD19-depleted stem cell transplant. The CDR3 here is CASSLKGVNTEAFF. CDR3 nucleotide sequence: TGTGCCAGCAGTTTAAAAGGGGTTAATACTGAAGCTTTCTTT.